This T cell receptor (beta chain) originates from a study of T cells after posttransplantation cyclophosphamide. This CDR3 contains 14 residues. Germline CDR1 MNHNY, CDR2 SVGAGI (reference sequence). The V gene end was trimmed by 5 bases and the J gene end by 4 bases; junction bases not matched to a gene: 3. A word on this clone: What it binds is not known.

The protocol was immunoSEQ multiplex PCR, while the TCRdb copy is restricted to in-frame clones and leaves out a portion. The sample records around 40,000 clones, around 90% being singletons. Overall study findings and caveats: Recipient CMV seropositivity and CMV reactivation strongly tracked TRB clonality. Skin or GI-infiltrating T cells shared few TRB sequences with blood. Donor CD8+ memory clones often dominated recipient blood repertoires at later times.

Treatment was busulfan-fludarabine conditioning, a marrow graft, and cyclophosphamide on days +3 and +4. This receptor was identified in a male patient in his sixties who received an allogeneic stem cell transplant from a related donor and was CMV-positive. Some T cells could come from the graft donor. This chain links TRBV6-6 with TRBJ2-3; 10 nucleotides align to TRBD1. The source was PBMCs, collected 60 to 65 days after allogeneic stem cell transplant with posttransplant cyclophosphamide. The CDR3 protein is CASSPGQGSDTQYF. The CDR3 bases are TGTGCCAGCAGTCCGGGACAGGGGTCAGATACGCAGTATTTT.